The entry below gives a single T cell receptor (beta chain) sequence along with its context. The data derive from a study of human T cells and chemical hapten exposure. The CDR3 is 14 amino acids. Germline V lookup: CDR1 ENHRY, CDR2 SYGVKD. J was trimmed by 2 bases and V by 10 bases; bases with no gene match: 6. Noted time point: pre-sensitization, week 0. The sample's treatment: therapeutic diphenylcyclopropenone sensitization with weekly scalp DPC. Ahead of applying each patch test, blood was sampled. Patients had alopecia, were aged 18 to 70, and were not pregnant. Using its own MiXCR run on the RACE reads, TCRdb lists one record per CDR3 protein. The sample includes 85,000 to 130,000 distinct CDR3 sequences, approximately 12% seen only once; the top ten take roughly 1.5%.

This TCR derives from a woman in her forties or fifties with alopecia areata. Some clones in this sample may be carry-over from other donors' samples. The chain employs TRBV10-3 and TRBJ2-1; TRBD1 aligns across 9 bases. Sequenced here: whole blood, sampled in connection with sensitization to the hapten diphenylcyclopropenone (DPC). The CDR3 nucleotides read TGTGCCACCAGACAGGGGGTCGCCTACAATGAGCAGTTCTTC. Amino acid sequence: CATRQGVAYNEQFF.